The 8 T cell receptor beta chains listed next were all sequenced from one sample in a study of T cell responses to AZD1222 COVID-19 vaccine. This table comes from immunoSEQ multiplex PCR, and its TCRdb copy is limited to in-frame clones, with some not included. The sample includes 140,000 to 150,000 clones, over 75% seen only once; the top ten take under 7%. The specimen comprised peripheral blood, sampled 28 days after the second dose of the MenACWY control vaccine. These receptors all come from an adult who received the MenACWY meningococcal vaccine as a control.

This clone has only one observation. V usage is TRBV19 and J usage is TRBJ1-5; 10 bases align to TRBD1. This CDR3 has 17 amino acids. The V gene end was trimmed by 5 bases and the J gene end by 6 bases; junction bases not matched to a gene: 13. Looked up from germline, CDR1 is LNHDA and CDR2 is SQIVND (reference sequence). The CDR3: CASSPHPGTGDSQPQHF. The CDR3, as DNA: TGTGCCAGTAGTCCGCATCCGGGGACAGGGGATAGTCAGCCCCAGCATTTT.

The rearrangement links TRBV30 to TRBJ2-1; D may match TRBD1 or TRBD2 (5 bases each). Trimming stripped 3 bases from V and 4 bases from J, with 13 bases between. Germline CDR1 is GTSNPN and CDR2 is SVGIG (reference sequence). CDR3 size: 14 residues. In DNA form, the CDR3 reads TGTGCCTGGAGCGGGGCCTCGGGGTACAATGAGCAGTTCTTC. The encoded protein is CAWSGASGYNEQFF.

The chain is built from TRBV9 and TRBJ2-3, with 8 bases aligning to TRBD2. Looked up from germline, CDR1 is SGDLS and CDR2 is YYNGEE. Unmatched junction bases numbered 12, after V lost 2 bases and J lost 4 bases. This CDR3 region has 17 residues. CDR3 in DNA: TGTGCCAGCAGCGTGATGACTAGCGAGGCTTTGGCAGATACGCAGTATTTT. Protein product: CASSVMTSEALADTQYF.

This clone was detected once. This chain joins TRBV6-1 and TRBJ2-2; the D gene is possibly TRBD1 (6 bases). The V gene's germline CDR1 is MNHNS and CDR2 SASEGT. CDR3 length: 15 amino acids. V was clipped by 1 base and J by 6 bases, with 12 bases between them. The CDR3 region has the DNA TGTGCCAGCAGTGAAGACAGGGTCGTCGCCGGGGAGCTGTTTTTT. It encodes CASSEDRVVAGELFF.

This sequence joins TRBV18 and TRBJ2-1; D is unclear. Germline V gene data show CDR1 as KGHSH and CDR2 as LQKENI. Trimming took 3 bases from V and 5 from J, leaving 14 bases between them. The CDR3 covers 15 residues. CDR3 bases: TGTGCCAGCTCACCTTACCATGCTAATAACAATGAGCAGTTCTTC. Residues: CASSPYHANNNEQFF.

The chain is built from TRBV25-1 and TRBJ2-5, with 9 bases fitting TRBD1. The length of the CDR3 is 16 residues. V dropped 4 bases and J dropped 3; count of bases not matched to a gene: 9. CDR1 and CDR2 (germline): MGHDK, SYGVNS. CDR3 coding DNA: TGTGCCAGCAGTGTATCCGGGACAGGGAGGGAAGAGACCCAGTACTTC. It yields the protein CASSVSGTGREETQYF.

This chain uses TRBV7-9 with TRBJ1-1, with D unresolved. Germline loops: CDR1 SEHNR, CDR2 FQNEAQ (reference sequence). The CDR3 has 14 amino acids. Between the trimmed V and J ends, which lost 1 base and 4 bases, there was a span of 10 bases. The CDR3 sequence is CASSLEAGSTEAFF. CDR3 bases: TGTGCCAGCAGCTTAGAAGCGGGGAGCACTGAAGCTTTCTTT.

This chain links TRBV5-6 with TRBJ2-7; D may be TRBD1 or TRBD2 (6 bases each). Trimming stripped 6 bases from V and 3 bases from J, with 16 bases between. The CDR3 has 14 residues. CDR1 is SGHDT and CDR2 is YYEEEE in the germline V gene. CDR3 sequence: CASTTRGRSYEQYF. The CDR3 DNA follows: TGTGCCAGCACCACACGGGGGCGTAGCTACGAGCAGTACTTC.